This T cell receptor beta chain was sequenced in a study of cytomegalovirus exposure and HLA in healthy donors. Study results and limitations: When presence/absence was analysed, sequencing depth was taken to be roughly uniform across donors.

Concerning this clone itself: Its antigen is not identified.

The CDR3 spans 16 residues. CDR1 and CDR2 from the germline V gene are SNHLY and FYNNEI. The PCR employed 60 Vbeta primers together with 13 Jbeta primers. Here immunoSEQ multiplex PCR was the method, and the copy in TCRdb shows in-frame clones only, minus some. The profile shows approximately 140,000 clones, 55% to 80% of them singletons. The sample was PBMCs. The rearrangement joins TRBV2 to TRBJ2-5; 11 bases are a match to TRBD2. The DNA end lines up better with TRBJ2-7; the J call may be wrong. The sequence derives from a woman between 55 and 75 years old in good health and CMV-seropositive. The CDR3 coding sequence is TGTGCCAGCAGACTCCGACTAGCGGGAACAGGGGGCGAGCAGTACTTC. Residues: CASRLRLAGTGGEQYF.